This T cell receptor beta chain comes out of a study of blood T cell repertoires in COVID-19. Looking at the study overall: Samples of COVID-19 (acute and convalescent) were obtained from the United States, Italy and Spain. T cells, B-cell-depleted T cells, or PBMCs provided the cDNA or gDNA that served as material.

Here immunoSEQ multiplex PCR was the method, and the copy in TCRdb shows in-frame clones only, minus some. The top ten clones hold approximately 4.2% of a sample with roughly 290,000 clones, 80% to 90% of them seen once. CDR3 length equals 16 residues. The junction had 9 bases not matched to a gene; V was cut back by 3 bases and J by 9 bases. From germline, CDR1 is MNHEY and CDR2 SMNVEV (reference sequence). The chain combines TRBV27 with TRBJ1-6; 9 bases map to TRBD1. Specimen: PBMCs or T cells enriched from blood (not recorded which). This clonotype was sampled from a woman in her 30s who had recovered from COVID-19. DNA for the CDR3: TGTGCCAGCAGTTTTTTTCCGGGACAGGGATCTTCACCCCTCCACTTT. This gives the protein CASSFFPGQGSSPLHF.